This TCR beta chain was sequenced in a study of T cells in Graves' hyperthyroidism and ophthalmopathy. This clonotype came up many times. From RNA transcripts, TCR beta CDR3 regions were amplified. HTBI primers were employed in a first-round RT-PCR of the TCR CDR3. TCRdb passed the multiplex PCR reads through MiXCR, listing each CDR3 protein once. The table records 640,000 or so distinct CDR3 sequences, roughly 15% of them present only once. The CDR3 has 14 amino acids. V was trimmed by 0 bases and J by 2 bases, leaving 8 bases between them. Germline V lookup: CDR1 SGDLS, CDR2 YYNGEE. The sample taken for sequencing was blood. The source of this sequence is a woman in her forties with Graves' ophthalmopathy. V gene TRBV9 combines with J gene TRBJ2-5; D may be TRBD2 (5 bases). The CDR3 region has the DNA TGTGCCAGCAGCGTAGTAGGAGGACAAGAGACCCAGTACTTC. This sequence encodes CASSVVGGQETQYF.